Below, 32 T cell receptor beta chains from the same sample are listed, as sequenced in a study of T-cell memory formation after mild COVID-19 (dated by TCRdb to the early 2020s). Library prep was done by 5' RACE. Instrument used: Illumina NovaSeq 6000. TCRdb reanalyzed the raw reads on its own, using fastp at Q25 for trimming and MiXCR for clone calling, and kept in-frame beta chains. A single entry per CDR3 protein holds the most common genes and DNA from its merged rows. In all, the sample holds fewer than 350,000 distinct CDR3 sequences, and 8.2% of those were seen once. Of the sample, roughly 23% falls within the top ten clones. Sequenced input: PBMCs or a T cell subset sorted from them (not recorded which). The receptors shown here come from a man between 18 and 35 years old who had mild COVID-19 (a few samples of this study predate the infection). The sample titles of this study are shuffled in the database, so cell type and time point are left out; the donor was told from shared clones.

This chain's CDR3 is CASSLAGPQETQYF. CDR3 bases: TGTGCCAGCAGCTTAGCAGGGCCGCAAGAGACCCAGTACTTC. The chain couples TRBV5-5 to TRBJ2-5; TRBD1 might be the D (5 bases). This CDR3 comprises 14 residues. Trimming took 2 bases from V and 2 from J, leaving 10 bases between them. Germline values: CDR1 SGHKS, CDR2 YYEKEE (reference sequence).

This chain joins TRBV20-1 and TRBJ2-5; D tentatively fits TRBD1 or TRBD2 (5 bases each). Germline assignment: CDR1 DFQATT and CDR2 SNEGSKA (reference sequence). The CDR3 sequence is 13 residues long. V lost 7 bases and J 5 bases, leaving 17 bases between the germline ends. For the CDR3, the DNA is TGCAGTGGAGCTTGGGGGAATATGGAGACCCAGTACTTC. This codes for CSGAWGNMETQYF.

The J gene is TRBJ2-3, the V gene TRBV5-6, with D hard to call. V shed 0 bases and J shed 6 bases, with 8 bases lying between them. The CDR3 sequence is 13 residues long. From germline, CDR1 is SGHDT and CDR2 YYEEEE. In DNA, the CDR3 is TGTGCCAGCAGCTTGGACGTTTGGGATACGCAGTATTTT. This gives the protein CASSLDVWDTQYF.

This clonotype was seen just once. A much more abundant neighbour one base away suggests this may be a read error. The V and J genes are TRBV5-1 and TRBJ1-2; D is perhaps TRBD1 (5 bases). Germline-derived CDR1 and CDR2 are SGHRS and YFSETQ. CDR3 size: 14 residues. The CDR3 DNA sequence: TGCGCCAGCGCCTCGACAGCGACTAACCATGGCTACACCTTC. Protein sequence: CASASTATNHGYTF. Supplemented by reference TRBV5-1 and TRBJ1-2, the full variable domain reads KAGVTQTPRYLIKTRGQQVTLSCSPISGHRSVSWYQQTPGQGLQFLFEYFSETQRNKGNFPGRFSGRQFSNSRSEMNVSTLELGDSALYLCASASTATNHGYTFGSGTRLTVV.

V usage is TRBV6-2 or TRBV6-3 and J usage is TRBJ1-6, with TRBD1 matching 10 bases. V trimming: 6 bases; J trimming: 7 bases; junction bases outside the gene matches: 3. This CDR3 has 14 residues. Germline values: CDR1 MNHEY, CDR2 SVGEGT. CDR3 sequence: CASSRGQGNSPLHF. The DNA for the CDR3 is TGTGCCAGCAGCCGGGGACAGGGGAATTCACCCCTCCACTTT.

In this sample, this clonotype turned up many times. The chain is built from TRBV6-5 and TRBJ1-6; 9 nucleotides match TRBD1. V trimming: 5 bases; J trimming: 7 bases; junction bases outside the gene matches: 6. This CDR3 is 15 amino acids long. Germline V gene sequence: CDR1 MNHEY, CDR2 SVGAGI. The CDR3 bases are TGTGCCAGCAGTGTAACGGACAGGGGAAATTCACCCCTCCACTTT. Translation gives CASSVTDRGNSPLHF.

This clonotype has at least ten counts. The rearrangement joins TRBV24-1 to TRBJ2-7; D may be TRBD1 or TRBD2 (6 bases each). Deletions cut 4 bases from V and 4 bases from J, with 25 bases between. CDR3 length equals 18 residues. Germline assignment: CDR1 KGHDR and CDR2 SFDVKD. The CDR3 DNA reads TGTGCCACCAGTGAACCCGGGGACACCCCGGGGGTACTATACGAGCAGTACTTC. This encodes CATSEPGDTPGVLYEQYF.

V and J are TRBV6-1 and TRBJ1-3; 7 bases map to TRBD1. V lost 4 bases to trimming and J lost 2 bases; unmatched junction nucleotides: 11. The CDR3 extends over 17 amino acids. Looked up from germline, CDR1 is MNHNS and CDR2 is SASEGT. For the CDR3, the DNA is TGTGCCAGCAGTGTGGACAGGCTGGGAAGTGCTGGAAACACCATATATTTT. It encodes CASSVDRLGSAGNTIYF.

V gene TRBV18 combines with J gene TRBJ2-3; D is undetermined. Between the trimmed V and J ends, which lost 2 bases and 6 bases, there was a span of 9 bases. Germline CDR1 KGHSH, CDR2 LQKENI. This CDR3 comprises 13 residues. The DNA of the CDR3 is TGTGCCAGCTCACCAGTTGTTGTGGATACGCAGTATTTT. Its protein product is CASSPVVVDTQYF. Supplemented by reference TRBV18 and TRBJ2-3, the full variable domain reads NAGVMQNPRHLVRRRGQEARLRCSPMKGHSHVYWYRQLPEEGLKFMVYLQKENIIDESGMPKERFSAEFPKEGPSILRIQQVVRGDSAAYFCASSPVVVDTQYFGPGTRLTVL.

CDR3 DNA: TGTGCCAGCAGTTACGGGACAGGGGCCTACGAGCAGTACGTC. Translated: CASSYGTGAYEQYV. The J gene is TRBJ2-7, the V gene TRBV6-2 or TRBV6-3, with 10 bases aligning to TRBD1. From germline, CDR1 is MNHEY and CDR2 SVGEGT. The CDR3 is 14 residues long. V dropped 2 bases and J dropped 2; count of bases not matched to a gene: 0.

CDR3 in DNA: TGTGCCAGCAGGGATGTAGGGGAAACTGAAGCTTTCTTT. This codes for CASRDVGETEAFF. The genes are TRBV27 and TRBJ1-1; tentatively, D is TRBD1 (5 bases). CDR1 and CDR2 (germline): MNHEY, SMNVEV (reference sequence). The V end was cut by 6 bases, the J end by 5 bases, with 13 bases between. The CDR3 is made up of 13 amino acids.

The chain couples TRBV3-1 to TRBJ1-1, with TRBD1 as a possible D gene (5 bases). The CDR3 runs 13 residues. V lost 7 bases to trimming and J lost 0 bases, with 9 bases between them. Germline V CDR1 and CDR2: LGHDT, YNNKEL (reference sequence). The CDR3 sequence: CASKGRMNTEAFF. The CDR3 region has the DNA TGTGCCAGCAAGGGGCGGATGAACACTGAAGCTTTCTTT.

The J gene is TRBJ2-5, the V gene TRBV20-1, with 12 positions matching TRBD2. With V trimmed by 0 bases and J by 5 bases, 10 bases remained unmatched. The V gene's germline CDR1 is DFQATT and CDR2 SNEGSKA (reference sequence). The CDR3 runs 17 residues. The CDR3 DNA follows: TGCAGTGCTAGAGATGCCCTCACTAGCGGGGGGACGGAGACCCAGTACTTC. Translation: CSARDALTSGGTETQYF.

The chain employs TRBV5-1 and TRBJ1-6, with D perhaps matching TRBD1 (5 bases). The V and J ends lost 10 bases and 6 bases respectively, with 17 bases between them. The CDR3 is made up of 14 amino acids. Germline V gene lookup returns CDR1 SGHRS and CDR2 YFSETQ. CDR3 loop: CASGGGMPNSPLHF. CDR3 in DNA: TGCGCCTCGGGCGGGGGAATGCCTAATTCACCCCTCCACTTT.

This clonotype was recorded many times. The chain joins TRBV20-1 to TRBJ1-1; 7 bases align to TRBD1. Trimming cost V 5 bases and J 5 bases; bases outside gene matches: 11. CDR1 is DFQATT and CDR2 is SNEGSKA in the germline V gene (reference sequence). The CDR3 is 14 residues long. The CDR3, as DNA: TGCAGTGCTCGTCGCCCCGACAGGGAGACTGAAGCTTTCTTT. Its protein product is CSARRPDRETEAFF.

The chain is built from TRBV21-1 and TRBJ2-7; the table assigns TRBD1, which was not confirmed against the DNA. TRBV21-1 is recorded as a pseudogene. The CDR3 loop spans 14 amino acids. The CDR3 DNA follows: TGTGCCAGCAGCAAAGCGGGGGGGCCGGGCGAGCAGTACGTC. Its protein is CASSKAGGPGEQYV.

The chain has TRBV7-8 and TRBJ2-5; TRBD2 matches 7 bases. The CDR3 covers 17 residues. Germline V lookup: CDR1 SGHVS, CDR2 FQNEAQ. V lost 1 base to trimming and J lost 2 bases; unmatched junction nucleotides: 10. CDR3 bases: TGTGCCAGCAGCTTAGTCCCCGGGAGGTGGGGACAAGAGACCCAGTACTTC. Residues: CASSLVPGRWGQETQYF.

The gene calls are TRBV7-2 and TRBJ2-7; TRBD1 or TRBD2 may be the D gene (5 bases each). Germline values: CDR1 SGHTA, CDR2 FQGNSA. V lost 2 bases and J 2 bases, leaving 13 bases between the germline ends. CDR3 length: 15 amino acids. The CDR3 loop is CASSLLRDGPYEQYF. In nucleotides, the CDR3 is TGTGCCAGCAGCTTACTCCGGGACGGTCCCTACGAGCAGTACTTC. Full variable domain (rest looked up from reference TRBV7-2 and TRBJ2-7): GAGVSQSPSNKVTEKGKDVELRCDPISGHTALYWYRQSLGQGLEFLIYFQGNSAPDKSGLPSDRFSAERTGGSVSTLTIQRTQQEDSAVYLCASSLLRDGPYEQYFGPGTRLTVT.

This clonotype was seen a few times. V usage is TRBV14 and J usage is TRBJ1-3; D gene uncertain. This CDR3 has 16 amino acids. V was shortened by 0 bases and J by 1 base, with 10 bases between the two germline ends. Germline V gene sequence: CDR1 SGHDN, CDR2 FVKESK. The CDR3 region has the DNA TGTGCCAGCAGCCAAGATACAGTCGGTTCTGGAAACACCATATATTTT. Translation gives CASSQDTVGSGNTIYF.

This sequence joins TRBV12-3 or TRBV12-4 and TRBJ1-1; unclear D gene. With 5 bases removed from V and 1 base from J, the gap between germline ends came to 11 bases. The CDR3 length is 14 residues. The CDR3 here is CASSAREANTEAFF. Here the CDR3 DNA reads TGTGCCAGCAGTGCGCGGGAGGCGAACACTGAAGCTTTCTTT.

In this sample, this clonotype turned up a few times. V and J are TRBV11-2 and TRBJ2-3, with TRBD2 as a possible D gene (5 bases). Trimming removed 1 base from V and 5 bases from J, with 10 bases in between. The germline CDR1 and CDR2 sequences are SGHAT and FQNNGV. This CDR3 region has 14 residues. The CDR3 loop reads CASSLVAREDTQYF. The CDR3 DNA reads TGTGCCAGCAGCTTAGTCGCGAGGGAAGATACGCAGTATTTT.

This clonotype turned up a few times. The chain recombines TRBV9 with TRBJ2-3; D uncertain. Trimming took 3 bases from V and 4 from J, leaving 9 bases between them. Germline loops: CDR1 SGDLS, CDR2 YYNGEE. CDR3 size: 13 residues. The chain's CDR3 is CASSEGPPDTQYF. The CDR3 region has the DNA TGTGCCAGCAGCGAGGGCCCCCCAGATACGCAGTATTTT.

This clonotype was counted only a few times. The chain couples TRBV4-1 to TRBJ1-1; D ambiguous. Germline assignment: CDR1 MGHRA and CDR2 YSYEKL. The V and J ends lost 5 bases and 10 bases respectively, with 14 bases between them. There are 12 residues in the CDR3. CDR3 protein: CASSAPTGIAFF. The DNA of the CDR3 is TGCGCCAGCAGCGCTCCTACGGGGATAGCTTTCTTT.

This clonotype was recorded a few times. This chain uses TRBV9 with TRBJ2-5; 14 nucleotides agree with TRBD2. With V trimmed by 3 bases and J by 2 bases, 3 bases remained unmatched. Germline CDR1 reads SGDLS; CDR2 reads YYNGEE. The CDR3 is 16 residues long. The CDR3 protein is CASSERLAGGQETQYF. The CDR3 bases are TGTGCCAGCAGCGAACGACTAGCGGGGGGGCAAGAGACCCAGTACTTC.

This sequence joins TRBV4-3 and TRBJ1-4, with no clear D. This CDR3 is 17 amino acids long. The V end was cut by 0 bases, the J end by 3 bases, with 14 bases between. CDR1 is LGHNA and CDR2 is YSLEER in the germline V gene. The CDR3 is CASSQDDTRFPNEKLFF. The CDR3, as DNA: TGCGCCAGCAGCCAAGATGACACCCGCTTCCCTAATGAAAAACTGTTTTTT.

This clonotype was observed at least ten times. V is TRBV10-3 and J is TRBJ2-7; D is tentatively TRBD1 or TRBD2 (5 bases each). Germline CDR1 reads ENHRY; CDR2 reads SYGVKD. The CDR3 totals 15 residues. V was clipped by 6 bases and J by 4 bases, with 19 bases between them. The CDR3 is CAISPGTGHPYEQYF. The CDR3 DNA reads TGTGCCATCAGCCCGGGGACCGGACATCCTTACGAGCAGTACTTC.

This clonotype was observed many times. The CDR3 is CASSSRVGEKLFF. The CDR3 DNA is TGCGCCAGCAGCTCCAGGGTAGGGGAAAAACTGTTTTTT. The V gene is TRBV5-1, the J gene TRBJ1-4, with a possible D match to TRBD1 (5 bases). Looked up from germline, CDR1 is SGHRS and CDR2 is YFSETQ. This CDR3 contains 13 residues. V was shortened by 3 bases and J by 8 bases, with 11 bases between the two germline ends.

CDR3 region: CASSPQGLANYGYTF. DNA for the CDR3: TGTGCCAGCAGTCCACAGGGCCTAGCTAACTATGGCTACACCTTC. The gene calls are TRBV6-5 and TRBJ1-2, with D possibly being TRBD1 (6 bases). Trimming took off 5 bases at V and 0 bases at J, with 13 bases between the two ends. CDR1 is MNHEY and CDR2 is SVGAGI in the germline V gene. CDR3 size: 15 residues.

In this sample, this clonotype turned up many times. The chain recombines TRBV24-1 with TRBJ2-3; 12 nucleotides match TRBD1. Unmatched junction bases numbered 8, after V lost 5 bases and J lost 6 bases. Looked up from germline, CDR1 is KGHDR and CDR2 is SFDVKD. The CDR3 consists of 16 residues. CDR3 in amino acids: CATSAGDRGLADTQYF. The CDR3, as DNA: TGTGCCACCAGTGCCGGGGACAGGGGGCTGGCGGATACGCAGTATTTT.

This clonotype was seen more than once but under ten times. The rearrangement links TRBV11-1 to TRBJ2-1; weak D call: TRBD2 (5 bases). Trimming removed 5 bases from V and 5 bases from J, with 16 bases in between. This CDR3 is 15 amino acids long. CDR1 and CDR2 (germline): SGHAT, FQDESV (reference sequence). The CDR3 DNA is TGTGCCAGCAGCCCCCGGGAACAGTATCACAATGAGCAGTTCTTC. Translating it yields CASSPREQYHNEQFF.

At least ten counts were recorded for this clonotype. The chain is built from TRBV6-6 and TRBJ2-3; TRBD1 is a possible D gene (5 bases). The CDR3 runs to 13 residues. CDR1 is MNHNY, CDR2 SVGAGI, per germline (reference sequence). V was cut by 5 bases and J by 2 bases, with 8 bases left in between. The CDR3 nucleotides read TGTGCCAGCAGTCCGACAGACACAGATACGCAGTATTTT. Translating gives CASSPTDTDTQYF.

The CDR3 nucleotides are TGTGCCAGCAGCGGATCCAACAGGGATGTTCATGAGCAGTTCTTC. Protein: CASSGSNRDVHEQFF. The chain employs TRBV7-6 and TRBJ2-1; possible D gene TRBD1, 6 bases. Trimming shortened V by 5 bases and J by 8 bases, and 19 bases separated the two germline ends. The CDR3 contains 15 residues. CDR1 SGHVS and CDR2 FNYEAQ come from the germline V gene.